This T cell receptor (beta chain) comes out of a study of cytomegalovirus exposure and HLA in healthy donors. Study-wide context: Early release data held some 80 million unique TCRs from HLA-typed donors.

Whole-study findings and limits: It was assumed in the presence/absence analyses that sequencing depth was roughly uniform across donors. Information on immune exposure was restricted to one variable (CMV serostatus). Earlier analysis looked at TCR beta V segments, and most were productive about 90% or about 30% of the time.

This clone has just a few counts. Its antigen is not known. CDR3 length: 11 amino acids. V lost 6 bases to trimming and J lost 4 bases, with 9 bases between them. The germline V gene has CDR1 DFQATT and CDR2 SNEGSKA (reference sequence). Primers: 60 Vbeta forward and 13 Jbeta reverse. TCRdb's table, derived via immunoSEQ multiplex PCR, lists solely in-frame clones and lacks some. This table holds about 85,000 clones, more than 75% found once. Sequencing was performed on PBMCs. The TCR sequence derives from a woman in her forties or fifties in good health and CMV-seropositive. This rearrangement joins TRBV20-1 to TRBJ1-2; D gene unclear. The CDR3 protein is CSADTVYGYTF. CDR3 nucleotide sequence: TGCAGTGCGGATACAGTCTATGGCTACACCTTC.